The 27 T cell receptor beta chains below were found in one sample sequenced in a study of blood T cell repertoires in COVID-19. Sequencing used immunoSEQ multiplex PCR; TCRdb keeps in-frame clones, though not all of them. There are some 310,000 clones in the sample; about nine tenths occur only once, and over 9% lies in the top ten. Sequencing was performed on PBMCs or T cells enriched from blood (not recorded which). The receptors stem from a woman in her twenties or thirties who had recovered from COVID-19.

The V call is TRBV4-1, the J call TRBJ2-1; 8 positions agree with TRBD2. Germline CDR1 is MGHRA and CDR2 is YSYEKL. The V gene end was trimmed by 1 base and the J gene end by 10 bases; junction bases not matched to a gene: 18. This CDR3 is 18 amino acids long. For the CDR3, the DNA is TGCGCCAGCAGCCAAGGTTTTCGCGGGACTAGGACGTCCAAGGAGCAGTTCTTC. Protein product: CASSQGFRGTRTSKEQFF.

V is TRBV5-1 and J is TRBJ1-1, with 12 positions matching TRBD1. Per the germline V gene, CDR1 is SGHRS and CDR2 is YFSETQ. The V gene end was trimmed by 3 bases and the J gene end by 1 base; junction bases not matched to a gene: 10. The CDR3 has 18 amino acids. CDR3 amino acids: CASSSSGQGAGRNTEAFF. In DNA, the CDR3 is TGCGCCAGCAGCTCTTCGGGACAGGGGGCAGGAAGGAACACTGAAGCTTTCTTT.

The chain is built from TRBV7-2 and TRBJ1-2, with a possible D match to TRBD1 (5 bases). This CDR3 is 12 amino acids long. Looked up from germline, CDR1 is SGHTA and CDR2 is FQGNSA. V lost 4 bases to trimming and J lost 6 bases, with 9 bases between them. The CDR3: CASSSSRDGYTF. The CDR3 DNA follows: TGTGCCAGCAGCTCCTCCAGGGATGGCTACACCTTC.

The rearrangement joins TRBV5-1 to TRBJ2-1; TRBD2 is a possible D gene (5 bases). CDR3 length: 15 residues. V lost 0 bases and J lost 0, with 7 bases in between. The germline V gene has CDR1 SGHRS and CDR2 YFSETQ. DNA of the CDR3: TGCGCCAGCAGCTTGGCGGGGAGCTCCTACAATGAGCAGTTCTTC. Protein: CASSLAGSSYNEQFF.

This clone has just a few counts. The J gene is TRBJ1-4, the V gene TRBV28; D is unclear. The length of the CDR3 is 13 residues. Deletions cut 6 bases from V and 7 bases from J, with 12 bases between. Germline V gene lookup returns CDR1 MDHEN and CDR2 SYDVKM. DNA of the CDR3: TGTGCCAGCAGCCAAGGAGCGATTGAAAAACTGTTTTTT. Translation: CASSQGAIEKLFF.

The CDR3: CASSYSPIVNTGELFF. The DNA for the CDR3 is TGTGCCAGCAGTTACTCCCCCATTGTGAACACCGGGGAGCTGTTTTTT. The chain recombines TRBV6-2 or TRBV6-3 with TRBJ2-2; D gene uncertain. The V end lost 0 bases, the J end lost 1 base, and 9 bases lay between the germline ends. The CDR3 is made up of 16 amino acids. CDR1 is MNHEY, CDR2 SVGEGT, per germline.

The count of this clone is one. The V gene is TRBV18, the J gene TRBJ2-5; D perhaps matches TRBD1 (5 bases). Germline V gene lookup returns CDR1 KGHSH and CDR2 LQKENI. CDR3 length: 13 residues. The V end was cut by 6 bases, the J end by 0 bases, with 8 bases between. The CDR3 sequence: CASSGQYQETQYF. CDR3 sequence (DNA): TGTGCCAGCTCGGGGCAGTACCAAGAGACCCAGTACTTC.

The chain links TRBV19 to TRBJ1-1; D not resolved. The CDR3 length is 14 residues. Germline CDR1 and CDR2: LNHDA and SQIVND (reference sequence). V was clipped by 3 bases and J by 1 base, with 9 bases between them. The CDR3 DNA reads TGTGCCAGTAGTATTAGCCTATCGAACACTGAAGCTTTCTTT. It is translated as CASSISLSNTEAFF. The full variable domain, with the rest looked up from reference TRBV19 and TRBJ1-1, is DGGITQSPKYLFRKEGQNVTLSCEQNLNHDAMYWYRQDPGQGLRLIYYSQIVNDFQKGDIAEGYSVSREKKESFPLTVTSAQKNPTAFYLCASSISLSNTEAFFGQGTRLTVV.

As regards this clone: The junction does not match germline at one end; this may be a read error. This chain joins TRBV10-3 and TRBJ2-1; D may be TRBD2 (5 bases). This CDR3 region has 11 residues. The germline V gene has CDR1 ENHRY and CDR2 SYGVKD. The DNA for the CDR3 is TGTGCCATCAGTGAAGAGGGAGTTGAGGTCTTC. Translating it yields CAISEEGVEVF.

This CDR3 is CATNRDEGTEAFF. The CDR3 DNA sequence: TGTGCCACCAACAGGGACGAGGGCACTGAAGCTTTCTTT. The rearrangement joins TRBV30 to TRBJ1-1; TRBD1 is a possible D gene (6 bases). There are 13 residues in the CDR3. V lost 8 bases and J lost 4, with 17 bases in between. Germline loops: CDR1 GTSNPN, CDR2 SVGIG (reference sequence).

This chain connects TRBV5-1 to TRBJ1-1; 7 bases agree with TRBD1. The CDR3 loop spans 14 amino acids. Germline V gives CDR1 SGHRS, CDR2 YFSETQ. The V gene end was trimmed by 0 bases and the J gene end by 5 bases; junction bases not matched to a gene: 4. The CDR3 here is CASSLEGAPTEAFF. The CDR3 nucleotides read TGCGCCAGCAGCTTGGAGGGGGCGCCGACTGAAGCTTTCTTT.

The chain combines TRBV6-5 with TRBJ1-5; 10 bases agree with TRBD1. Germline CDR1 MNHEY, CDR2 SVGAGI. This CDR3 is 15 amino acids long. V lost 6 bases, J lost 7 bases, and 9 bases stayed unmatched. The CDR3, as DNA: TGTGCCAGCAGCGCAAGGACAGGGGGAGTCCAGCCCCAGCATTTT. Its protein is CASSARTGGVQPQHF.

The J gene is TRBJ2-1, the V gene TRBV5-1; 9 nucleotides line up with TRBD2. Germline trimming cut 4 bases from V and 2 bases from J; bases unmatched to any gene: 7. CDR3 length: 16 amino acids. The germline V gene has CDR1 SGHRS and CDR2 YFSETQ. CDR3 coding DNA: TGCGCCAGCAGCCGGAAAGCGGGAGGTCCCTACAATGAGCAGTTCTTC. It translates to CASSRKAGGPYNEQFF.

This clone was seen more than once but under ten times. The chain couples TRBV30 to TRBJ1-1; perhaps TRBD1 as D (6 bases). The CDR3 length is 12 residues. Germline loops: CDR1 GTSNPN, CDR2 SVGIG (reference sequence). V was clipped by 5 bases and J by 4 bases, with 11 bases between them. As DNA, the CDR3 is TGTGCCTGGTGGGGGCGCGGCACTGAAGCTTTCTTT. Translating it yields CAWWGRGTEAFF.

This rearrangement joins TRBV2 to TRBJ2-7; TRBD2 matches 7 bases. V dropped 6 bases and J dropped 10; count of bases not matched to a gene: 9. Looked up from germline, CDR1 is SNHLY and CDR2 is FYNNEI. There are 12 residues in the CDR3. The CDR3, as DNA: TGTGCCAGCAGGCAGGGAGGGAGGGACCAGTACTTC. Encoded protein: CASRQGGRDQYF.

As regards this clone: The sample contains more than one DNA sequence encoding this CDR3. V and J are TRBV19 and TRBJ1-3, with 9 bases identical to TRBD1. Germline CDR1 LNHDA, CDR2 SQIVND (reference sequence). There are 15 residues in the CDR3. J gave up 0 bases and V 6 bases, and 3 bases lay outside the gene matches. CDR3 protein: CASSETGGSGNTIYF. Written as DNA, the CDR3 is TGTGCCAGTAGCGAGACAGGGGGCTCTGGAAACACCATATATTTT.

The chain has TRBV19 and TRBJ2-3; TRBD1 might be the D (5 bases). The CDR3 contains 15 residues. V lost 6 bases to trimming and J lost 4 bases, with 17 bases between them. Germline V gives CDR1 LNHDA, CDR2 SQIVND (reference sequence). This chain's CDR3 is CASSPEGMGPDTQYF. For the CDR3, the DNA is TGTGCCAGTAGCCCGGAAGGAATGGGGCCAGATACGCAGTATTTT.

The J gene is TRBJ2-7, the V gene TRBV5-1; 7 bases agree with TRBD1. V was clipped by 2 bases and J by 5 bases; unmatched bases: 7. The CDR3 is 14 residues long. Germline CDR1 is SGHRS and CDR2 is YFSETQ. The CDR3 sequence: CASSLGGASHEQYF. CDR3 bases: TGCGCCAGCAGCTTAGGGGGCGCGAGCCACGAGCAGTACTTC.

In its sample, this clone was seen once. V is TRBV6-5 and J is TRBJ1-1, with 10 positions matching TRBD1. V lost 2 bases to trimming and J lost 6 bases; unmatched junction nucleotides: 3. Per the germline V gene, CDR1 is MNHEY and CDR2 is SVGAGI. The CDR3 is made up of 14 amino acids. The CDR3 DNA sequence: TGTGCCAGCAGTTACGGACAGGGGGTCTCTGAAGCTTTCTTT. This translates into CASSYGQGVSEAFF.

The rearrangement joins TRBV11-2 to TRBJ1-4; D not certain. Germline assignment: CDR1 SGHAT and CDR2 FQNNGV. The CDR3 sequence is 12 residues long. Trimming stripped 4 bases from V and 7 bases from J, with 7 bases between. The CDR3 DNA sequence: TGTGCCAGCAGCTCCTATGGTGAAAAACTGTTTTTT. Translated, it gives CASSSYGEKLFF. The complete variable domain, with remaining parts taken from reference TRBV11-2 and TRBJ1-4, reads EAGVAQSPRYKIIEKRQSVAFWCNPISGHATLYWYQQILGQGPKLLIQFQNNGVVDDSQLPKDRFSAERLKGVDSTLKIQPAKLEDSAVYLCASSSYGEKLFFGSGTQLSVL.

The V gene is TRBV7-9, the J gene TRBJ1-1; D call uncertain. Germline CDR1 SEHNR, CDR2 FQNEAQ (reference sequence). CDR3 length: 11 residues. Trimming took off 5 bases at V and 5 bases at J, with 6 bases between the two ends. The CDR3 protein is CASSPTTEAFF. In nucleotides, the CDR3 is TGTGCCAGCAGCCCTACGACTGAAGCTTTCTTT.

V and J are TRBV6-5 and TRBJ2-2; 7 bases map to TRBD2. Per the germline V gene, CDR1 is MNHEY and CDR2 is SVGAGI. The CDR3 has 12 amino acids. Trimming took 6 bases from V and 6 from J; bases not matched to a gene: 1. The CDR3 region has the DNA TGTGCCAGCAGACTAGCGTCCGGGGAGCTGTTTTTT. Residues: CASRLASGELFF.

Only a few counts were recorded for this clone. The chain links TRBV28 to TRBJ1-1; D is perhaps TRBD1 (6 bases). V lost 6 bases, J lost 3 bases, and 11 bases lay in between. The CDR3 totals 13 residues. The V gene's germline CDR1 is MDHEN and CDR2 SYDVKM. The CDR3 sequence: CASRTTGHTEAFF. CDR3 bases: TGTGCCAGCAGAACCACAGGGCACACTGAAGCTTTCTTT.

The chain joins TRBV18 to TRBJ2-7; the match to TRBD1 covers 10 bases. The CDR3 has 15 amino acids. Germline assignment: CDR1 KGHSH and CDR2 LQKENI. V lost 2 bases, J lost 5 bases, and 6 bases stayed unmatched. CDR3 DNA sequence: TGTGCCAGCTCACCAACGGGACAGGGGTCCCACGAGCAGTACTTC. Translating gives CASSPTGQGSHEQYF.

This clone was counted only a few times. The CDR3 loop is CASSMGGGAYGYTF. The CDR3 DNA reads TGTGCCAGTAGTATGGGCGGGGGCGCCTATGGCTACACCTTC. This chain connects TRBV19 to TRBJ1-2, with a weak D call TRBD1 (6 bases). CDR3 length equals 14 residues. The germline V gene encodes CDR1 LNHDA and CDR2 SQIVND (reference sequence). Trimming cost V 3 bases and J 4 bases, with 12 bases left between them. The full variable domain, in which reference TRBV19 and TRBJ1-2 provide the parts outside the CDR3, is DGGITQSPKYLFRKEGQNVTLSCEQNLNHDAMYWYRQDPGQGLRLIYYSQIVNDFQKGDIAEGYSVSREKKESFPLTVTSAQKNPTAFYLCASSMGGGAYGYTFGSGTRLTVV.

The chain is built from TRBV5-1 and TRBJ2-5; 10 bases map to TRBD1. J lost 3 bases, V lost 4 bases, and 3 bases had no gene match. The germline V gene has CDR1 SGHRS and CDR2 YFSETQ. This CDR3 has 14 amino acids. This CDR3 is CASSPGTGEETQYF. CDR3 DNA sequence: TGCGCCAGCAGCCCTGGGACAGGGGAAGAGACCCAGTACTTC.

The chain is built from TRBV6-5 and TRBJ2-5; D is possibly TRBD2 (5 bases). This CDR3 is 16 amino acids long. Germline V gene sequence: CDR1 MNHEY, CDR2 SVGAGI. The ends were cut back, 4 bases at V and 1 base at J, with 16 bases in the middle. The CDR3 loop reads CASSLVSGSVQETQYF. CDR3 coding DNA: TGTGCCAGCAGTTTAGTGAGCGGTAGCGTCCAAGAGACCCAGTACTTC.